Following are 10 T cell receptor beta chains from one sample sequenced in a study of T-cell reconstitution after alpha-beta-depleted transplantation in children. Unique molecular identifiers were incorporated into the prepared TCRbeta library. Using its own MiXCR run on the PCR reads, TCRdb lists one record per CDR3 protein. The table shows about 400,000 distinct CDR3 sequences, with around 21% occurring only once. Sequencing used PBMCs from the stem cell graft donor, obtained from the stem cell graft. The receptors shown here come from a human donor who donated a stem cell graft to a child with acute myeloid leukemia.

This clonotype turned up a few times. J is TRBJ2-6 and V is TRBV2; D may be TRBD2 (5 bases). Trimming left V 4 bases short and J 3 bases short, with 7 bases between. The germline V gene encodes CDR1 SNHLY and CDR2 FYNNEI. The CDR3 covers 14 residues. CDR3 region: CASSGGVGANVLTF. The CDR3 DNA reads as TGTGCCAGCAGTGGGGGAGTTGGGGCCAACGTCCTGACTTTC.

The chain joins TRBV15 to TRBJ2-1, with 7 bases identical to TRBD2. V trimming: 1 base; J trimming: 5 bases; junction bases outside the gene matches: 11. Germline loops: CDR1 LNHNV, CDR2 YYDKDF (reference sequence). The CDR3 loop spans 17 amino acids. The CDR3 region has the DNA TGTGCCACCAGCAGAGGCGGGGGAGCGGCGAGGGACAATGAGCAGTTCTTC. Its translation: CATSRGGGAARDNEQFF. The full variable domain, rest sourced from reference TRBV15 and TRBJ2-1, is DAMVIQNPRYQVTQFGKPVTLSCSQTLNHNVMYWYQQKSSQAPKLLFHYYDKDFNNEADTPDNFQSRRPNTSFCFLDIRSPGLGDTAMYLCATSRGGGAARDNEQFFGPGTRLTVL.

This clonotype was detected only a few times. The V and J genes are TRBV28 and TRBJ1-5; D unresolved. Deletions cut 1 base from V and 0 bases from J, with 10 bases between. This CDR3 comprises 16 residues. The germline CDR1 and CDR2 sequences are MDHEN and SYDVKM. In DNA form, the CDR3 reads TGTGCCAGCAGTTTATCTCAACCGTATAGCAATCAGCCCCAGCATTTT. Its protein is CASSLSQPYSNQPQHF.

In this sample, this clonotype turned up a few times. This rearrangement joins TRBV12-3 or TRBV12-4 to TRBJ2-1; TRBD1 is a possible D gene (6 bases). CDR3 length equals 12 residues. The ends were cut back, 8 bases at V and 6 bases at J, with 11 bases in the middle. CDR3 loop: CASCGGPNEQFF. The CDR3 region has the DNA TGTGCCAGCTGTGGGGGCCCCAATGAGCAGTTCTTC.

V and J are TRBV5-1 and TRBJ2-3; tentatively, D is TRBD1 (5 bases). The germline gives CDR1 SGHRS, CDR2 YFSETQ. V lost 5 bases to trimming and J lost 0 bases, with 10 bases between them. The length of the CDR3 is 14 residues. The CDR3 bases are TGCGCCAGCAGGGGGCCGACCAGCACAGATACGCAGTATTTT. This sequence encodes CASRGPTSTDTQYF.

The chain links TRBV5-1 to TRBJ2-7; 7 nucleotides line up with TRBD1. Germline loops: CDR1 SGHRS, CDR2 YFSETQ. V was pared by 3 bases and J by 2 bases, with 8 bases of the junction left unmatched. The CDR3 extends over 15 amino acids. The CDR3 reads CASSYTYGQAYEQYF. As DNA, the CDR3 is TGCGCCAGCAGCTATACCTACGGACAGGCCTACGAGCAGTACTTC.

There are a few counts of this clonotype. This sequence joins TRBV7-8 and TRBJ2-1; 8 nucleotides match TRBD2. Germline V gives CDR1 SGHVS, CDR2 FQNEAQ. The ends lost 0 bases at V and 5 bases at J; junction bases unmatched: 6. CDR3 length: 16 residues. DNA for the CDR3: TGTGCCAGCAGCTTAGCTTTGGGACTAGGGCACAATGAGCAGTTCTTC. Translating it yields CASSLALGLGHNEQFF. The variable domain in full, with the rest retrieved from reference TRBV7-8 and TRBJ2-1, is GAGVSQSPRYKVAKRGQDVALRCDPISGHVSLFWYQQALGQGPEFLTYFQNEAQLDKSGLPSDRFFAERPEGSVSTLKIQRTQQEDSAVYLCASSLALGLGHNEQFFGPGTRLTVL.

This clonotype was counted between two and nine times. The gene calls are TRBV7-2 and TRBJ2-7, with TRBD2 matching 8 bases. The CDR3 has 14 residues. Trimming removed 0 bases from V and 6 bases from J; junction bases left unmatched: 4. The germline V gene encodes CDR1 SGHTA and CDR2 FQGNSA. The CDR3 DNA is TGTGCCAGCAGCTTAGCAGGTAGCGGGGTCGAGCAGTACTTC. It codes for CASSLAGSGVEQYF.

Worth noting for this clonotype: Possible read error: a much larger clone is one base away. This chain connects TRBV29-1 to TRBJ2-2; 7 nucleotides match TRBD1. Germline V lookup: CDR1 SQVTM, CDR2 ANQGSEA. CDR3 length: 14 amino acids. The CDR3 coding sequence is TGCAGCGTTGCTGGGACAGCGAACACCAGGGAGCTGTTTTTT. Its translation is CSVAGTANTRELFF.

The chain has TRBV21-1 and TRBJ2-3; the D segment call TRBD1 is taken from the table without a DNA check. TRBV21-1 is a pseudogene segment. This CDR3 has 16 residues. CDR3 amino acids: CASSNRDRGPTDTQYF. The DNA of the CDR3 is TGTGCCAGCAGCAACCGGGACAGGGGACCCACAGATACGCAGTATTTT.